One T cell receptor (beta chain) is described in this entry. Antigen: not known. This entry comes from a study of blood T cell dynamics during melanoma immunotherapy. The germline V gene encodes CDR1 MNHEY and CDR2 SMNVEV (reference sequence). This CDR3 is 15 amino acids long. Losses at the gene ends were 3 bases for V and 3 bases for J; bases not matched to a gene: 7. Whole-study results and caveats: At W3, later disease-control patients showed bifurcated PBMC repertoire changes, unlike progressors.

The time point here: pre-treatment baseline. One draw preceded checkpoint blockade; another followed its first cycle at week 3. Sequencing was performed with immunoSEQ multiplex PCR; in TCRdb, only in-frame clones are kept and a portion is missing. Of about 4,800 clones in the sample, roughly 86% were seen once. The sequence was obtained from a human donor with melanoma. The rearrangement links TRBV27 to TRBJ2-7, with 8 positions matching TRBD1. Specimen: blood, collected from a patient treated with checkpoint blockade. CDR3 amino acids: CASSFQGAGNYEQYF. The CDR3 DNA is TGTGCCAGCAGTTTCCAGGGGGCGGGGAACTACGAGCAGTACTTC.